This T cell receptor (beta chain) was documented in a study of blood T cells in healthy people across ages (dated by TCRdb to 2015 to 2017). Background on the whole study: In model experiments, template switching captured about one uniquely barcoded TCR beta cDNA molecule for every two T cells. To avoid experimental bias, donors of different ages were randomly spread across the sequencing lanes. The study measured age-related changes in TCR beta repertoire diversity using deep sequencing normalized with unique cDNA molecular identifiers. For two donors (one aged 18 to 30 and one aged 80 or older), the study analyzed two additional independent replicas of 1 million unique cDNA reads from the same blood draw. The donors were split into four age groups: young (average 16 years), middle-aged (39), aged (over 55) and long-lived (approximately 89). The paper's findings and limits, for the study overall: Estimates of total diversity based on one million sequenced T cells were regarded as lower bounds and as underestimates. The CMV infection status of donors was not known, potentially confounding age-related changes in expanded clonotypes. Since profiling was done on bulk unsorted PBMCs, naive and antigen-experienced compartments could not be conclusively compared. Observed TCR beta diversity per million T cells fell roughly linearly with age, and a significant reduction was already apparent by age around 40. A strong correlation was found between observed TCR beta diversity and the percentage of naive T cells measured by flow cytometry. Compared with the aged group, the long-lived group had more naive CD4+ T cells, fewer expanded clones and increased TCR diversity, a pattern suggesting age selection.

The library was made by 5' RACE. Sequencing took place on an Illumina HiSeq 2500. A second 7 to 11 cycle PCR used a sample-barcoded 5' primer and a J-beta primer mix. A template-switch 5' adaptor carrying 12 random nucleotides introduced a unique molecular identifier onto each TCR beta cDNA molecule. Each sample yielded at least 3 million CDR3-containing paired-end reads. The Mint cDNA synthesis kit, primed by a TRBC-specific oligonucleotide, was used to synthesize first-strand cDNA from all RNA. Following uracil-DNA glycosylase treatment, all cDNA underwent a first 18-cycle PCR with the universal primers M1SS and BC2_uni_R. As for how the authors treated the data: Each sample was normalized by randomly selecting 1 million high-quality reads, each carrying a distinct molecular identifier. Reads with shared molecular identifiers were discarded instead of being binned into consensus sequences. MiTCR, set to a Q25 quality threshold and the strictest error-elimination algorithm, was used for CDR3 identification, clonotype clustering and error correction. A nonparametric unseen species model using Euler transformation provided a lower-bound estimate of total TCR beta diversity. TCRdb redid the processing of the public reads, applying fastp at Q25 and MiXCR, and retained in-frame beta chains. Rows are unified per CDR3 protein, each entry keeping the most common DNA and genes. TCRdb's processing, not the authors', yielded these V and J calls. The sample contains hundreds of thousands of distinct CDR3 sequences, approximately 21% of them found a single time. The biggest ten clones account for around 3.4% of the sample.

A distance of 12 bases separates the germline ends of V and J, which lose 8 bases and 7 bases respectively. The CDR3, cysteine through phenylalanine, is 11 amino acids long. Only the CDR3 part of the read is kept: 33 bases, read in frame from the first base. Looking up the germline V gene yields CDR1 MNHEY and CDR2 SVGAGI. The sample holds a few counts of this clonotype. No antigen is known for it. Nothing much larger sits one base from this clone, and base qualities are not available. Systemically healthy Caucasian individuals from Russia, about 38 in total and aged roughly 6 to 100 years, were included as donors. Each donor gave about 9.7 milliliters of peripheral blood, drawn into EDTA-treated Vacutainer tubes. PBMCs were isolated by Ficoll-Paque density-gradient centrifugation, with at least 6.5 million obtained per sample. Trizol reagent was used to extract total RNA from the PBMCs, yielding at least 6 micrograms per sample. The percentages of naive CD45RAhigh/CD27high T cells were determined by flow cytometry on a PBMC aliquot from every donor.

The sequenced sample consisted of blood. The receptor's source is a man in his 70s in good health. The V gene is TRBV6-5 and the J gene is TRBJ2-7; the best D guess is TRBD1, with 6 bases matching. The nucleotide sequence reads as follows: TGTGCCAGCGGGGGCGGACTTGAGCAGTACTTC. This codes for CASGGGLEQYF.